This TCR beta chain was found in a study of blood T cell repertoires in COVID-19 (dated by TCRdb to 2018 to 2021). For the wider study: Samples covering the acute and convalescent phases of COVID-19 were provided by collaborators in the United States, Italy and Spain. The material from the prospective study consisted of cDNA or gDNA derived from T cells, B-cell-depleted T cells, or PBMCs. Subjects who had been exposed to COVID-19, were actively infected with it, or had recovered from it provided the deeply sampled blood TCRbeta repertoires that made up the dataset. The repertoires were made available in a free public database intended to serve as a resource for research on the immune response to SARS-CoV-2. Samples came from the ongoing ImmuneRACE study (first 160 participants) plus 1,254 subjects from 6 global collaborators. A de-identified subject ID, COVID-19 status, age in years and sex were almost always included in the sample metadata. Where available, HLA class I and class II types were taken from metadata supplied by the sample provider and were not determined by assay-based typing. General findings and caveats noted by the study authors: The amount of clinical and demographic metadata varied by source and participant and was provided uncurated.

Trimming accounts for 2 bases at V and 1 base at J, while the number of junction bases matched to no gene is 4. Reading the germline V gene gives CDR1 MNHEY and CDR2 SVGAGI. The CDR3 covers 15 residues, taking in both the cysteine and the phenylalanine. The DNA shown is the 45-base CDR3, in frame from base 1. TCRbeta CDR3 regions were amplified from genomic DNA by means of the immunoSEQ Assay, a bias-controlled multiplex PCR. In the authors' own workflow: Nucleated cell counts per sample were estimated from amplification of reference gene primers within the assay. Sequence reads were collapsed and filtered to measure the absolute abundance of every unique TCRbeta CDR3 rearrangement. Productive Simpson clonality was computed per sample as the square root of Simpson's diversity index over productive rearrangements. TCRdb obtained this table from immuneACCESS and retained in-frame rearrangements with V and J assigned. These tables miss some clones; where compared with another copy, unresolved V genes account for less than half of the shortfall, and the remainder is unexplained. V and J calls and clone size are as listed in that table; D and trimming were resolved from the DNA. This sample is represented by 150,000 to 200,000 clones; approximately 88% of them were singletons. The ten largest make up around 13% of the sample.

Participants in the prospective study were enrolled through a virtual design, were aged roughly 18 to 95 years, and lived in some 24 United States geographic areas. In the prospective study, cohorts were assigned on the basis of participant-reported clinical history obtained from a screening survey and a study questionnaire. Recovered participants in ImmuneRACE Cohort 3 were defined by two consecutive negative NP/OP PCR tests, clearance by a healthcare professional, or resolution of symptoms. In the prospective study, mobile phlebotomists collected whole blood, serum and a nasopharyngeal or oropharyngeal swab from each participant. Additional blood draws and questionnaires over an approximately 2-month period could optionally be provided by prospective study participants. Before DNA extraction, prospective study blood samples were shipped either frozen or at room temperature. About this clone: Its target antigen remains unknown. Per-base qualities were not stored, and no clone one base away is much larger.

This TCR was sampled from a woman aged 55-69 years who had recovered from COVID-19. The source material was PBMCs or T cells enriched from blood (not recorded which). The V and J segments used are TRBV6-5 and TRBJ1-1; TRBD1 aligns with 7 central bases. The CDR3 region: CASSYDGTANTEAFF. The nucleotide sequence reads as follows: TGTGCCAGCAGTTACGACGGGACAGCGAACACTGAAGCTTTCTTT.